Sequencing of this T cell receptor (beta chain) was carried out in a study of T cell responses to AZD1222 COVID-19 vaccine. With respect to this clone: Its target is unknown.

Germline loops: CDR1 SNHLY, CDR2 FYNNEI. The CDR3 sequence is 14 residues long. V lost 5 bases and J lost 1, with 8 bases in between. Some clones are missing from TCRdb's copy, which holds only in-frame ones; the method was immunoSEQ multiplex PCR. The data hold some 99,000 clones, with about 81% observed a single time. Broader study findings: The span of vaccine-associated CD4 TCRs extended across spike, with dominance at 160-218 and 743-854.

The TCR was taken from an adult who received the AZD1222 COVID-19 vaccine. This specimen consisted of peripheral blood, obtained 28 days after the second AZD1222 dose. The chain links TRBV2 to TRBJ2-2, with D possibly matching TRBD1 (5 bases). CDR3 protein: CASSSDRNTGELFF. The CDR3 bases are TGTGCCAGCAGTTCTGACAGGAACACCGGGGAGCTGTTTTTT.